The clone carrying this T cell receptor beta chain showed up just a few times. What it binds is not known. The source of the sample is a study of T-cell reconstitution after alpha-beta-depleted transplantation in children. Molecular barcoding with unique molecular identifiers was used for the TCRbeta library. TCRdb re-called the PCR reads with MiXCR, one entry per CDR3 protein. The repertoire holds around 300,000 distinct CDR3 sequences, with 20% to 30% as singletons. The CDR3 is made up of 15 amino acids. The ends were cut back, 1 base at V and 4 bases at J, with 13 bases in the middle. In germline, CDR1 is SGHVS, CDR2 FNYEAQ. Study-wide results and limits: From newly produced T cells came most of the T-cell counts and diversity one year after transplant. At around two months after transplant, the alpha-beta T cells were reportedly derived from several hundred expanded clones that came from non-depleted graft cells.

The J gene is TRBJ1-2, the V gene TRBV7-6; D ambiguous. The clonotype originates from a male patient aged 5 to 17 who had a stem cell transplant for acute lymphoblastic leukemia, so the T cells may come from the graft donor. Specimen: PBMCs, mostly from graft donor cells, collected 180 days after TCRalphabeta/CD19-depleted stem cell transplant. Written as DNA, the CDR3 is TGTGCCAGCAGCTTAGGACCGGGTAACCCCTATGGCTACACCTTC. Its protein is CASSLGPGNPYGYTF.